One TCR beta chain is described in this entry. It has no known antigen specificity. No base quality information exists; no much larger clone differs at one position. This specimen belongs to a study of CD8 T cells in Susac syndrome (dated by TCRdb to between 2018 and 2021). The study in broad terms: Repertoire sequencing was used to test whether CD8+ T cell activation and differentiation in Susac syndrome was antigen driven.

RNA was extracted using the RNeasy kit, and roughly 0.45 to 1 microgram was reverse transcribed with random hexamers. The immunoSEQ multiplex PCR assay, which covers 54 Vbeta and 13 Jbeta segments, was used to amplify TCR beta CDR3 regions. PCR amplification bias was corrected using a synthetic template baseline for primer optimization and computational correction. As for the authors' bioinformatics: Reads were annotated to V, D and J genes according to IMGT and were analyzed with immunoSEQ Analyzer, with only productive sequences retained. To calculate clonality, Shannon entropy was normalized by log2 of the number of productive unique sequences and then subtracted from one. For each patient and control, public and private clones were evaluated among the 100 most prevalent clones. Clones were defined as Susac-specific when absent from the healthy and MS cohorts, from over a thousand published viral clones and from other ImmuneACCESS disease sequences. TCRdb applied fastp at Q25 and MiXCR to the public reads, then kept only in-frame beta chains. Rows are unified per CDR3 protein, each entry keeping the most common DNA and genes. The V and J calls, along with clone size, are taken from TCRdb and not from the paper's own processing. The sample profile shows 150,000 to 200,000 distinct CDR3 sequences; approximately 90% of them were found once. Approximately 0.075% of the sample rests with the top ten.

CDR1 and CDR2 are read off the germline V gene as MDHEN and SYDVKM. The CDR3 runs 14 amino acids, cysteine and phenylalanine included. CDR3 DNA only is kept here, 42 bases in frame from base 1. V loses 4 bases at its end and J loses 7 bases; junction bases beyond the gene matches: 6. What the study reported, not specific to this receptor: The study acknowledged that relatively few individuals were included in the TCR sequencing and HLA analysis.

High-throughput TCR beta sequencing profiled peripheral blood CD8+ and CD4+ T cells from healthy donors, Susac syndrome patients and multiple sclerosis patients. Healthy donors were age- and sex-matched controls. Bulk CD8+ and CD4+ T cells were purified by magnetic negative isolation, whereas CD8+ TEMRA cells were enriched by FACS. Blood was drawn into EDTA tubes, processed within 24 hours, and PBMCs were isolated by density gradient centrifugation. PBMCs intended for TCR sequencing were cryopreserved in liquid nitrogen and thawed later in a water bath at 37 degrees C. Purity of sorted or isolated CD4+, CD8+ and CD8+ TEMRA cells was at least 90%.

Sequences were obtained from CD4+ T cells from PBMCs. This receptor chain uses TRBV28 and TRBJ2-1, with TRBD1 identical over 8 junction bases. The receptor was isolated from a human donor in good health. Read as DNA, the sequence is TGTGCCAGCAGTTCAGTCAGGGGGCGAAATGAGCAGTTCTTC. It specifies CASSSVRGRNEQFF.